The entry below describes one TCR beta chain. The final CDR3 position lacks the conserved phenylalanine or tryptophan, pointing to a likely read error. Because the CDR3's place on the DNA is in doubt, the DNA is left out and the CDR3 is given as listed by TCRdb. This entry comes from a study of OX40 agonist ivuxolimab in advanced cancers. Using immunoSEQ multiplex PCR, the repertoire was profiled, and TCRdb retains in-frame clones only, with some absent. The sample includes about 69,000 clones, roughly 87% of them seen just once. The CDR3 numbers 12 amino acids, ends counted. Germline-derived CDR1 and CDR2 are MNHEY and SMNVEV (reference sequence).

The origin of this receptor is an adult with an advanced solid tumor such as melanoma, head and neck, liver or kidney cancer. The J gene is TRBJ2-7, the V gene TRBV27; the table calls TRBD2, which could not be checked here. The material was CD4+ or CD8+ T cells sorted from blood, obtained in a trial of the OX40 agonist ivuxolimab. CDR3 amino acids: CASSRTSGADRL.